This T cell receptor beta chain was retrieved from a study of blood T cell repertoires in COVID-19. The table came from immunoSEQ multiplex PCR; TCRdb's copy has only in-frame clones and leaves some out. The sample lists some 140,000 clones; around 85% were seen once. Germline V gene lookup returns CDR1 SGHTA and CDR2 FQGNSA. The length of the CDR3 is 14 residues. About this clone: A read error may account for a junction end that differs from germline.

The genes are TRBV7-2 and TRBJ2-5; maybe TRBD2 (7 bases). Sequencing was done on a sample of peripheral blood. The origin of this receptor is an elderly woman with acute or convalescent COVID-19. The CDR3 is CASRLGGGKETQYF. In nucleotides, the CDR3 is TGTGCCAGCAGATTAGGGGGAGGGAAAGAGACCCAGTACTTC. Full variable domain (missing parts from reference TRBV7-2 and TRBJ2-5): GAGVSQSPSNKVTEKGKDVELRCDPISGHTALYWYRQSLGQGLEFLIYFQGNSAPDKSGLPSDRFSAERTGGSVSTLTIQRTQQEDSAVYLCASRLGGGKETQYFGPGTRLLVL.